The 16 T cell receptor beta chains listed next were all sequenced from one sample in a study of cytomegalovirus exposure and HLA in healthy donors. The PCR was carried out with 60 Vbeta primers and 13 Jbeta primers. Libraries were prepared by immunoSEQ multiplex PCR; TCRdb keeps only in-frame clonotypes and omits some of them. This sample has 140,000 to 150,000 clones, with over 8% found just once. The sequenced material came from PBMCs. Receptors originate from a male donor in good health and CMV-seronegative.

This clone was recorded a few times. V usage is TRBV4-2 and J usage is TRBJ2-2; tentatively, D is TRBD2 (5 bases). There are 16 residues in the CDR3. Germline loops: CDR1 LGHNA, CDR2 YNFKEQ. Deletions cut 0 bases from V and 6 bases from J, with 14 bases between. CDR3 in amino acids: CASSQEGFGDPGELFF. The CDR3 DNA sequence: TGTGCCAGCAGCCAAGAAGGGTTCGGGGATCCCGGGGAGCTGTTTTTT.

The CDR3 region has the DNA TGCGCCAGCAGCTTGATCCGGACTGAGGCAGATACGCAGTATTTT. It is translated as CASSLIRTEADTQYF. V is TRBV5-1 and J is TRBJ2-3; TRBD2 is a possible D gene (5 bases). Germline values: CDR1 SGHRS, CDR2 YFSETQ. The CDR3 has 15 residues. The V gene lost 1 base and the J gene lost 4 bases, with 13 bases spanning the gap. The full variable domain, with the rest looked up from reference TRBV5-1 and TRBJ2-3, is KAGVTQTPRYLIKTRGQQVTLSCSPISGHRSVSWYQQTPGQGLQFLFEYFSETQRNKGNFPGRFSGRQFSNSRSEMNVSTLELGDSALYLCASSLIRTEADTQYFGPGTRLTVL.

This chain uses TRBV7-9 with TRBJ2-6; D possibly corresponds to TRBD2 (7 bases). The germline gives CDR1 SEHNR, CDR2 FQNEAQ (reference sequence). The CDR3 is 17 amino acids. V was cut by 6 bases and J by 2 bases, with 17 bases left in between. This CDR3 is CASSLRGEGAGANVLTF. The CDR3 coding sequence is TGTGCCAGCAGTTTACGCGGGGAGGGGGCTGGGGCCAACGTCCTGACTTTC.

This clone was seen more than once but under ten times. V is TRBV7-9 and J is TRBJ2-7, with 9 bases aligning to TRBD1. There are 15 residues in the CDR3. Unmatched junction bases numbered 11, after V lost 5 bases and J lost 6 bases. From germline, CDR1 is SEHNR and CDR2 FQNEAQ (reference sequence). The CDR3 nucleotides are TGTGCCAGCAGCCCCAAGGACAGGGGAAGGAGCGAGCAGTACTTC. It encodes CASSPKDRGRSEQYF.

This clone was seen more than once but under ten times. The chain has TRBV18 and TRBJ2-7; 10 positions agree with TRBD1. Germline V CDR1 and CDR2: KGHSH, LQKENI. The CDR3 has 13 residues. After removal of 3 bases from V and 6 bases from J, the junction contained 2 bases not matched to a gene. CDR3 residues: CASSPGQGIEQYF. The CDR3 DNA reads as TGTGCCAGCTCACCGGGACAGGGGATCGAGCAGTACTTC.

This clone was found a few times. The chain carries TRBV2 and TRBJ2-3; D is ambiguous. The CDR3 has 12 amino acids. In germline, CDR1 is SNHLY, CDR2 FYNNEI. Trimming shortened V by 8 bases and J by 2 bases, and 8 bases separated the two germline ends. The CDR3, as DNA: TGTGCCAGCGCAGGCCTCACAGATACGCAGTATTTT. It yields the protein CASAGLTDTQYF. The entire variable domain, with the rest obtained from reference TRBV2 and TRBJ2-3, is as follows: EPEVTQTPSHQVTQMGQEVILRCVPISNHLYFYWYRQILGQKVEFLVSFYNNEISEKSEIFDDQFSVERPDGSNFTLKIRSTKLEDSAMYFCASAGLTDTQYFGPGTRLTVL.

The V gene is TRBV4-3, the J gene TRBJ1-1; no clear D gene. The CDR3 is 16 residues long. Germline loops: CDR1 LGHNA, CDR2 YSLEER. Trimming shortened V by 2 bases and J by 2 bases, and 15 bases separated the two germline ends. Here the CDR3 DNA reads TGCGCCAGCAGCCAATCAATGCTGGCCATAAACACTGAAGCTTTCTTT. Protein product: CASSQSMLAINTEAFF.

This clone was detected a few times. This chain connects TRBV28 to TRBJ2-6; 7 bases fit TRBD2. The CDR3 has 18 residues. Germline V lookup: CDR1 MDHEN, CDR2 SYDVKM. The trim removed 7 bases at V and 2 bases at J, leaving 14 bases unmatched. The DNA for the CDR3 is TGTGCCAGCACCCCCTGGGGGGGAATTAAGGCTGGGGCCAACGTCCTGACTTTC. Protein product: CASTPWGGIKAGANVLTF.

The J gene is TRBJ2-2, the V gene TRBV10-3; D possibly corresponds to TRBD1 (6 bases). The germline CDR1 and CDR2 sequences are ENHRY and SYGVKD. CDR3 size: 15 residues. The ends were cut back, 4 bases at V and 0 bases at J, with 9 bases in the middle. In DNA, the CDR3 is TGTGCCATCAGTGGTGGGACATCGAACACCGGGGAGCTGTTTTTT. As protein: CAISGGTSNTGELFF.

This clone has only a few counts. The chain uses TRBV11-2 and TRBJ2-7; D remains ambiguous. Germline V gives CDR1 SGHAT, CDR2 FQNNGV. The CDR3 loop spans 16 amino acids. The ends were cut back, 1 base at V and 0 bases at J, with 13 bases in the middle. The CDR3 DNA reads as TGTGCCAGCAGCTTAGTCTCCCAGGAAAGCTCCTACGAGCAGTACTTC. It is translated as CASSLVSQESSYEQYF.

The CDR3 DNA follows: TGTGCCAGCAGCCAGGAGAACCAACAGAACACTGAAGCTTTCTTT. Amino acids: CASSQENQQNTEAFF. The V gene is TRBV4-2, the J gene TRBJ1-1; D gene ambiguous. CDR3 length equals 15 residues. CDR1 LGHNA and CDR2 YNFKEQ come from the germline V gene. Between the trimmed V and J ends, which lost 3 bases and 1 base, there was a span of 12 bases.

The J gene is TRBJ1-5, the V gene TRBV14, with no clear D. Germline CDR1 and CDR2: SGHDN and FVKESK. Trimming stripped 1 base from V and 7 bases from J, with 5 bases between. This CDR3 region has 12 residues. CDR3 bases: TGTGCCAGCAGCCAAGGAGAGCAGCCCCAGCATTTT. The encoded protein is CASSQGEQPQHF.

This clone was seen a few times. The V and J genes are TRBV2 and TRBJ2-1; the D is unclear. The V end lost 5 bases, the J end lost 7 bases, and 6 bases lay between the germline ends. CDR1 is SNHLY, CDR2 FYNNEI, per germline. The CDR3 contains 11 residues. The CDR3 is CASSQFNEQFF. CDR3 DNA: TGTGCCAGCAGTCAGTTTAATGAGCAGTTCTTC.

This clone came up a few times. The V and J genes are TRBV6-6 and TRBJ2-7; D is uncertain. The V gene's germline CDR1 is MNHNY and CDR2 SVGAGI (reference sequence). The CDR3 totals 12 residues. V lost 4 bases and J lost 3, with 7 bases in between. CDR3 sequence (DNA): TGTGCCAGCAGTTTACTGGTCTACGAGCAGTACTTC. This encodes CASSLLVYEQYF.

This clone was seen only a few times. The genes are TRBV7-9 and TRBJ2-1; the match to TRBD1 covers 8 bases. The V gene's germline CDR1 is SEHNR and CDR2 FQNEAQ (reference sequence). This CDR3 has 15 amino acids. Unmatched junction bases numbered 10, after V lost 5 bases and J lost 7 bases. The CDR3 DNA reads as TGTGCCAGCAGCACCGAAGGACAGGGTCGGAATGAGCAGTTCTTC. Its protein is CASSTEGQGRNEQFF.

The chain is built from TRBV6-7 and TRBJ1-2; TRBD1 agrees at 7 bases. TRBV6-7 qualifies as an ORF whose function is uncertain. V lost 10 bases to trimming and J lost 4 bases; unmatched junction nucleotides: 12. The CDR3 is 14 residues long. CDR3 nucleotides: TGTGCCAACCCGTCCGGACAGGCTCCCTATGGCTACACCTTC. This encodes CANPSGQAPYGYTF.